One and the same sample provided the 10 T cell receptor beta chains below, sequenced in a study of cytomegalovirus exposure and HLA in healthy donors. Libraries were prepared by immunoSEQ multiplex PCR; TCRdb keeps only in-frame clonotypes and omits some of them. The data hold roughly 260,000 clones, with around nine tenths observed a single time. Sample: PBMCs. The receptors were sampled from a man between 18 and 35 years old in good health and CMV-seronegative.

This clone was seen just once. This chain links TRBV28 with TRBJ1-5; 8 nucleotides agree with TRBD1. The CDR3 length is 14 residues. The J segment lost 7 bases and the V segment lost 4 bases, leaving 6 bases of the junction unmatched. Per the germline V gene, CDR1 is MDHEN and CDR2 is SYDVKM. The DNA for the CDR3 is TGTGCCAGCAGTTCAGGGGGCGAATCCCAGCCCCAGCATTTT. This translates into CASSSGGESQPQHF.

The chain is built from TRBV5-1 and TRBJ2-5; tentative D call: TRBD1 (6 bases). V was trimmed by 3 bases and J by 4 bases, leaving 10 bases between them. CDR1 and CDR2 from the germline V gene are SGHRS and YFSETQ. CDR3 length: 13 residues. In DNA form, the CDR3 reads TGCGCCAGCAGCTCTACAGGGCCAGAGACCCAGTACTTC. Translation: CASSSTGPETQYF.

The chain links TRBV7-2 to TRBJ2-7; weak D call: TRBD2 (6 bases). The germline CDR1 and CDR2 sequences are SGHTA and FQGNSA. This CDR3 has 14 residues. Trimming left V 5 bases short and J 1 base short, with 12 bases between. Here the CDR3 DNA reads TGTGCCAGCAGCCTCATTAGCGGTTCCTACGAGCAGTACTTC. Translated, it gives CASSLISGSYEQYF.

The chain carries TRBV4-1 and TRBJ2-1; the match to TRBD2 covers 11 bases. The CDR3 spans 17 residues. Germline V gives CDR1 MGHRA, CDR2 YSYEKL. Trimming cost V 4 bases and J 4 bases; bases outside gene matches: 9. The CDR3 DNA reads TGCGCCAGCAGCCCCGGAATAGCGGGGGGGCTATACAATGAGCAGTTCTTC. Amino acid sequence: CASSPGIAGGLYNEQFF.

The table lists this clone with a count of one. One junction end disagrees with the germline gene, perhaps due to a read error. The chain is built from TRBV29-1 and TRBJ2-7; 7 nucleotides agree with TRBD2. The germline V gene has CDR1 SQVTM and CDR2 ANQGSEA. CDR3 size: 15 residues. CDR3 DNA sequence: TGCAGCGTTGCAGTGTCCCGGGACTACTCTTACGGGCAGTACTTC. This translates into CSVAVSRDYSYGQYF.

The chain couples TRBV6-5 to TRBJ2-7; 10 bases are a match to TRBD1. J gave up 7 bases and V 10 bases, and 7 bases lay outside the gene matches. CDR3 length equals 12 residues. In germline, CDR1 is MNHEY, CDR2 SVGAGI. The CDR3 DNA sequence: TGTGCCACCGGGACAGGGGCGAGAGAGCAGTACTTC. Protein sequence: CATGTGAREQYF.

This chain joins TRBV5-1 and TRBJ2-7; 8 nucleotides agree with TRBD1. The V gene end was trimmed by 0 bases and the J gene end by 4 bases; junction bases not matched to a gene: 9. The germline V gene has CDR1 SGHRS and CDR2 YFSETQ. This CDR3 region has 16 residues. The CDR3 sequence: CASSLVAGQGFYEQYF. For the CDR3, the DNA is TGCGCCAGCAGCTTGGTCGCCGGACAGGGTTTTTACGAGCAGTACTTC.

This chain joins TRBV27 and TRBJ1-1, with TRBD1 as a possible D gene (5 bases). Per the germline V gene, CDR1 is MNHEY and CDR2 is SMNVEV (reference sequence). The CDR3 is 14 amino acids. The ends were cut back, 8 bases at V and 7 bases at J, with 20 bases in the middle. The CDR3 DNA sequence: TGTGCCAGCGGTTGGGGGGGGGTAGGTGGTGAAGCTTTCTTT. Translated: CASGWGGVGGEAFF.

The V call is TRBV6-5, the J call TRBJ1-6, with D perhaps matching TRBD1 (5 bases). CDR1 MNHEY and CDR2 SVGAGI come from the germline V gene. The CDR3 is 12 amino acids. Trimming left V 5 bases short and J 7 bases short, with 6 bases between. This CDR3 reads CASSRQNSPLHF. DNA of the CDR3: TGTGCCAGCAGTCGACAGAATTCACCCCTCCACTTT.

V gene TRBV7-9 combines with J gene TRBJ1-5; D is unresolved. Trimming pared 5 bases from V and 7 bases from J, leaving 9 bases between. Germline V gives CDR1 SEHNR, CDR2 FQNEAQ (reference sequence). The CDR3 spans 12 residues. Written as DNA, the CDR3 is TGTGCCAGCAGCAGAGAGGTCCAGCCCCAGCATTTT. Translating it yields CASSREVQPQHF.